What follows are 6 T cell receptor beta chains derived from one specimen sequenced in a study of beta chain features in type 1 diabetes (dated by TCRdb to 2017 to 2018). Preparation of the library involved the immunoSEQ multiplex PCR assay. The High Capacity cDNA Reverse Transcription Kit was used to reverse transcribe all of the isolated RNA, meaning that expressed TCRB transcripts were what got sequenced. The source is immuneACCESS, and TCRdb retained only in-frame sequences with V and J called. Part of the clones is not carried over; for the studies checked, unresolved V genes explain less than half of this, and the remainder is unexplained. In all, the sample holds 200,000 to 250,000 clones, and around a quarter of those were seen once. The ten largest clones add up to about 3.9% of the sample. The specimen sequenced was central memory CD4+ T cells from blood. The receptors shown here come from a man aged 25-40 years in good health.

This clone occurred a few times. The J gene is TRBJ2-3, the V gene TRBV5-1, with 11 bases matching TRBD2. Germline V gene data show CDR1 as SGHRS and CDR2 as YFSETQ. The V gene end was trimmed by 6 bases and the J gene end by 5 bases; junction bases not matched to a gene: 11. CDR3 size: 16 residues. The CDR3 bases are TGCGCCAGCACCCTCCTGACTAGCGGGGTGGAAGATACGCAGTATTTT. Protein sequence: CASTLLTSGVEDTQYF. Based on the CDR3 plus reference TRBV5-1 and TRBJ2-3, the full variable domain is KAGVTQTPRYLIKTRGQQVTLSCSPISGHRSVSWYQQTPGQGLQFLFEYFSETQRNKGNFPGRFSGRQFSNSRSEMNVSTLELGDSALYLCASTLLTSGVEDTQYFGPGTRLTVL.

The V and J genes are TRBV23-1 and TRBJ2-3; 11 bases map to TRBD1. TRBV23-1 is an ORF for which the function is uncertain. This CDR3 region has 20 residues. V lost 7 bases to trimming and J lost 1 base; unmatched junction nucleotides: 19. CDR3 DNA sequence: TGCGCCAGCACCCGGACAGGGGGCGATCGACTAGCGTTTGGCACAGATACGCAGTATTTT. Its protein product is CASTRTGGDRLAFGTDTQYF.

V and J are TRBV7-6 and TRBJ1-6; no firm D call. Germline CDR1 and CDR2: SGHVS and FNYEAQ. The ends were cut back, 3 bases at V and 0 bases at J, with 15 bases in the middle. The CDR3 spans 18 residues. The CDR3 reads CASSLQRPGSSYNSPLHF. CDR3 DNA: TGTGCCAGCAGCTTGCAACGGCCCGGGAGCTCCTATAATTCACCCCTCCACTTT.

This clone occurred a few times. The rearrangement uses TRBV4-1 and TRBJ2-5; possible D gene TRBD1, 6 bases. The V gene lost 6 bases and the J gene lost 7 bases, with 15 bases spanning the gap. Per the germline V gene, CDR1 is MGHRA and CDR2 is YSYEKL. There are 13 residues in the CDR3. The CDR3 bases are TGCGCCAGCAGTCAACAGGGATCAGCGACCCAGTACTTC. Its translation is CASSQQGSATQYF.

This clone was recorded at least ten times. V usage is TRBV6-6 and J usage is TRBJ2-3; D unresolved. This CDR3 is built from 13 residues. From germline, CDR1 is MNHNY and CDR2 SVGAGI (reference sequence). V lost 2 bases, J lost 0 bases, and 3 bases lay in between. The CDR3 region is CASSYISTDTQYF. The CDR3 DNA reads TGTGCCAGCAGTTACATTAGCACAGATACGCAGTATTTT.

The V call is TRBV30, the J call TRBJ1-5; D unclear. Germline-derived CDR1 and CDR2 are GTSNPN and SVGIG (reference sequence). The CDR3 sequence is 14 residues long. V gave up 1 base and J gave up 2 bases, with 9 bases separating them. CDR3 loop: CAWSGSRGNQPQHF. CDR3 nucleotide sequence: TGTGCCTGGAGTGGGTCTAGGGGCAATCAGCCCCAGCATTTT.